This entry lists 15 T cell receptor beta chains sequenced from one sample in a study of blood T cell repertoires in COVID-19. Generated by immunoSEQ multiplex PCR, the TCRdb table keeps only in-frame clones and is missing some. The data contain about 240,000 clones, 80% to 85% of them singletons. The sequenced sample consisted of peripheral blood. The receptors originated from a woman younger than 35 with acute or convalescent COVID-19.

The V gene is TRBV6-2 or TRBV6-3, the J gene TRBJ1-5, with 12 bases matching TRBD1. Germline loops: CDR1 MNHEY, CDR2 SVGEGT. With 4 bases clipped from V and 6 bases from J, the junction kept 13 bases outside the gene matches. There are 18 residues in the CDR3. The CDR3 loop reads CASSSPGTGGLLGQPQHF. The CDR3 DNA reads TGTGCCAGCAGTTCCCCCGGGACAGGGGGCTTGTTGGGTCAGCCCCAGCATTTT.

V usage is TRBV19 and J usage is TRBJ2-7, with TRBD2 as a possible D gene (5 bases). The CDR3 spans 16 residues. The germline V gene encodes CDR1 LNHDA and CDR2 SQIVND (reference sequence). Trimming left V 5 bases short and J 1 base short, with 18 bases between. The CDR3 DNA follows: TGTGCCAGTAGTGAAGCCCATGCGGGCTGGTCCTACGAGCAGTACTTC. Its translation is CASSEAHAGWSYEQYF.

J is TRBJ2-1 and V is TRBV6-2 or TRBV6-3; 9 bases map to TRBD2. Germline CDR1 and CDR2: MNHEY and SVGEGT. The CDR3 extends over 18 amino acids. Losses at the gene ends were 3 bases for V and 6 bases for J; bases not matched to a gene: 15. The DNA of the CDR3 is TGTGCCAGCAGTTATTCTGCGCTAGCGGGAAGTTGGGGCAATGAGCAGTTCTTC. Its protein product is CASSYSALAGSWGNEQFF.

The J gene is TRBJ2-5, the V gene TRBV11-2, with 7 bases fitting TRBD2. The CDR3 runs 16 residues. With 5 bases clipped from V and 1 base from J, the junction kept 10 bases outside the gene matches. Germline lookup yields CDR1 SGHAT and CDR2 FQNNGV. The CDR3 region has the DNA TGTGCCAGCAGCCACAAAGGACTAGTGGGCCAAGAGACCCAGTACTTC. This encodes CASSHKGLVGQETQYF.

In its sample, this clone was seen a few times. The V gene is TRBV14, the J gene TRBJ1-1; D gene unclear. The CDR3 has 14 amino acids. Per the germline V gene, CDR1 is SGHDN and CDR2 is FVKESK. V shed 0 bases and J shed 4 bases, with 9 bases lying between them. The CDR3 loop is CASSQDPMRTEAFF. The CDR3 DNA reads as TGTGCCAGCAGCCAAGATCCCATGCGCACTGAAGCTTTCTTT.

The chain carries TRBV4-2 and TRBJ2-1; 14 bases are shared with TRBD2. CDR3 length equals 23 residues. Per germline, CDR1 LGHNA and CDR2 YNFKEQ. J gave up 1 base and V 0 bases, and 17 bases lay outside the gene matches. The CDR3 bases are TGTGCCAGCAGCCAAGAACTTTGGTCACCGGGACTAGCGGGAGCGGGGTCCTACAATGAGCAGTTCTTC. Amino acids: CASSQELWSPGLAGAGSYNEQFF.

This clone was seen once. The chain carries TRBV24-1 and TRBJ2-7, with TRBD1 as a possible D gene (5 bases). V gave up 4 bases and J gave up 3 bases, with 15 bases separating them. Germline V gives CDR1 KGHDR, CDR2 SFDVKD. The CDR3 has 15 residues. CDR3 sequence: CATSDGSLRDYEQYF. CDR3 nucleotides: TGTGCCACCAGTGACGGGTCTCTCAGGGACTACGAGCAGTACTTC.

This clone was recorded only once. The chain is built from TRBV7-9 and TRBJ2-7, with D perhaps matching TRBD2 (6 bases). The CDR3 has 15 amino acids. Trimming stripped 5 bases from V and 2 bases from J, with 16 bases between. Per the germline V gene, CDR1 is SEHNR and CDR2 is FQNEAQ (reference sequence). CDR3 nucleotide sequence: TGTGCCAGCAGCCTTCCGGGACTCCTGACCTACGAGCAGTACTTC. Amino acid sequence: CASSLPGLLTYEQYF.

The rearrangement links TRBV6-5 to TRBJ1-4; D might be TRBD1 (5 bases). This CDR3 has 15 amino acids. Trimming left V 4 bases short and J 0 bases short, with 9 bases between. Germline CDR1 is MNHEY and CDR2 is SVGAGI. The CDR3 bases are TGTGCCAGCAGTTGTACAGGAACAACTAATGAAAAACTGTTTTTT. It yields the protein CASSCTGTTNEKLFF.

V is TRBV5-5 and J is TRBJ2-7, with a weak D call TRBD2 (5 bases). V shed 2 bases and J shed 0 bases, with 15 bases lying between them. CDR3 length equals 16 residues. Per the germline V gene, CDR1 is SGHKS and CDR2 is YYEKEE (reference sequence). The CDR3 DNA reads as TGTGCCAGCAGCTTTAGCGTAGGCTACAACTCCTACGAGCAGTACTTC. Translating gives CASSFSVGYNSYEQYF.

The rearrangement uses TRBV6-2 or TRBV6-3 and TRBJ1-1; D is uncertain. The germline V and J ends were trimmed by 2 bases and 7 bases, with 11 bases remaining between them. This CDR3 spans 13 amino acids. CDR1 and CDR2 (germline): MNHEY, SVGEGT. CDR3 protein: CASSYGTDYEAFF. The CDR3 DNA reads as TGTGCCAGCAGTTACGGTACAGATTATGAAGCTTTCTTT.

The genes are TRBV5-4 and TRBJ2-2, with a possible D match to TRBD2 (6 bases). V was shortened by 0 bases and J by 7 bases, with 10 bases between the two germline ends. The CDR3 is made up of 14 amino acids. The germline V gene encodes CDR1 SGHNT and CDR2 YYREEE (reference sequence). The CDR3 here is CASSLGSGDGELFF. In nucleotides, the CDR3 is TGTGCCAGCAGCTTGGGGTCGGGGGACGGGGAGCTGTTTTTT.

The CDR3 DNA reads as TGTGCCAGCAGCGGGACAGTTCATGGCTACACCTTC. As protein: CASSGTVHGYTF. The V gene is TRBV7-9, the J gene TRBJ1-2; 7 bases agree with TRBD1. The V gene end was trimmed by 5 bases and the J gene end by 6 bases; junction bases not matched to a gene: 3. The CDR3 extends over 12 amino acids. Germline loops: CDR1 SEHNR, CDR2 FQNEAQ (reference sequence).

Only one count was recorded for this clone. This chain connects TRBV4-3 to TRBJ1-1; 12 bases are shared with TRBD1. Trimming at V came to 3 bases and at J to 4 bases, leaving 21 bases not matched to a gene. The CDR3 sequence is 21 residues long. Germline CDR1 LGHNA, CDR2 YSLEER. The chain's CDR3 is CASSHRFPRPGQGAFGTEAFF. The CDR3 region has the DNA TGCGCCAGCAGCCATCGATTCCCTCGCCCGGGACAGGGGGCTTTTGGCACTGAAGCTTTCTTT.

V and J are TRBV4-3 and TRBJ2-3, with no clear D. V lost 0 bases, J lost 4 bases, and 5 bases lay in between. CDR3 length: 13 residues. CDR1 is LGHNA and CDR2 is YSLEER in the germline V gene. This CDR3 reads CASSQDKPDTQYF. The CDR3 DNA is TGCGCCAGCAGCCAAGATAAGCCAGATACGCAGTATTTT.